A selection of T cell receptor beta chains follows, all from one sample in a study of blood T cell repertoires in COVID-19. TCRdb's table, derived via immunoSEQ multiplex PCR, lists solely in-frame clones and lacks some. The repertoire holds some 64,000 clones, nearly 80% seen once, with approximately 6.8% in the top ten. Specimen: peripheral blood. The receptors were gathered from a woman between 55 and 75 years old with acute or convalescent COVID-19. Both conserved end residues are part of each CDR3. Rows may omit the clone size; those that give it use once, few, many or a size class.

CDR3 length | J gene | clone size | V gene | CDR3 protein
13 | TRBJ1-2 | NA | TRBV4-3 | CASSQVQFYGYTF
17 | TRBJ2-2 | NA | TRBV5-4 | CASSLTSGGRRTGELFF
15 | TRBJ2-7 | NA | TRBV7-3 | CASSPEGATSYEQYF
15 | TRBJ1-3 | NA | TRBV5-8 | CASSLEPSSGNTIYF
14 | TRBJ2-2 | NA | TRBV11-2 | CASRLAGSTGELFF
14 | TRBJ2-7 | NA | TRBV4-1 | CASSQVSQGYEQYF
18 | TRBJ1-1 | NA | TRBV4-1 | CASSQDSVLQNVNTEAFF
16 | TRBJ2-3 | NA | TRBV13 | CASSSLLAGVEDTQYF
16 | TRBJ1-1 | once | TRBV7-9 | CASSRDRGGVNTEAFF
15 | TRBJ2-6 | NA | TRBV3-1/TRBV3-2 | CASSSRSPGANVLTF
13 | TRBJ1-1 | NA | TRBV11-1 | CASSPPPLGAAFF
16 | TRBJ2-1 | NA | TRBV3-1/TRBV3-2 | CASSQDTRFGDNEQFF
15 | TRBJ2-2 | NA | TRBV7-6 | CASSLPQGAAGELFF
14 | TRBJ2-5 | NA | TRBV7-9 | CASSLGLVSETQYF
13 | TRBJ2-5 | NA | TRBV24-1 | CATSDRAGETQYF
13 | TRBJ2-7 | NA | TRBV2 | CASRDRGPYEQYF
14 | TRBJ1-4 | NA | TRBV10-3 | CAISPTGGDGKLFF
18 | TRBJ1-6 | NA | TRBV19 | CASSILRAGTGGGSPLHF
13 | TRBJ1-2 | NA | TRBV3-1/TRBV3-2 | CASSDGQVGGYTF
15 | TRBJ1-5 | few | TRBV6-5 | CASSSLPGNNQPQHF
14 | TRBJ1-1 | NA | TRBV13 | CASSVDRGGTEAFF
15 | TRBJ2-7 | NA | TRBV3-1/TRBV3-2 | CASRRSGTGGNEQYF
15 | TRBJ2-3 | NA | TRBV9 | CASSVVGDGTDTQYF
15 | TRBJ2-3 | NA | TRBV5-1 | CASSPGLSSTDTQYF
16 | TRBJ2-3 | many | TRBV28 | CASTPSFERSTDTQYF
16 | TRBJ1-2 | NA | TRBV4-1 | CASSQVEGRGDYGYTF
16 | TRBJ1-2 | NA | TRBV6-2/TRBV6-3 | CASSYFVDRASYGYTF
13 | TRBJ1-3 | NA | TRBV28 | CASRISSGNTIYF
15 | TRBJ1-6 | NA | TRBV15 | CATSVTGGGISPLHF
13 | TRBJ2-7 | NA | TRBV30 | CALVKRAGSEQYF
13 | TRBJ2-3 | NA | TRBV6-5 | CATSWGGTDTQYF